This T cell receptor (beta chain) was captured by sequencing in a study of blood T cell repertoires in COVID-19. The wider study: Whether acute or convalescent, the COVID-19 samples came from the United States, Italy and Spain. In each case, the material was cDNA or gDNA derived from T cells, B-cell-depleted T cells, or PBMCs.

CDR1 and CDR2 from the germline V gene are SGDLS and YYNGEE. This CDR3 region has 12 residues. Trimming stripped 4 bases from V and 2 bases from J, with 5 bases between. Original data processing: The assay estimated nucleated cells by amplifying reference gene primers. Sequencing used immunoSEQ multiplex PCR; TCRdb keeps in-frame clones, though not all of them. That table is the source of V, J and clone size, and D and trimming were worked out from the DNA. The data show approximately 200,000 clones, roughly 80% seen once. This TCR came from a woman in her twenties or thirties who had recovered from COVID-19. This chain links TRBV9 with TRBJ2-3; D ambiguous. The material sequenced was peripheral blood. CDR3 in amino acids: CASSLYTDTQYF. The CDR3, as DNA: TGTGCCAGCAGCTTATACACAGATACGCAGTATTTT.